The 19 T cell receptor beta chains given below trace back to one sample, sequenced in a study of OX40 agonist ivuxolimab in advanced cancers. TCRdb keeps only in-frame clones here, not all; method: immunoSEQ multiplex PCR. The repertoire holds some 77,000 clones, with around 86% as singletons. This material consisted of CD4+ or CD8+ T cells sorted from blood, taken in a trial of the OX40 agonist ivuxolimab. The receptors were gathered from an adult with an advanced solid tumor such as melanoma, head and neck, liver or kidney cancer.

This clone has only one observation. The chain employs TRBV4-1 and TRBJ2-1, with 7 bases matching TRBD2. This CDR3 has 15 residues. Trimming cost V 1 base and J 7 bases; bases outside gene matches: 7. In germline, CDR1 is MGHRA, CDR2 YSYEKL. The CDR3 DNA reads as TGCGCCAGCAGCCAAGTCCGCGGGAGACGGAATGAGCAGTTCTTC. Protein: CASSQVRGRRNEQFF.

The chain employs TRBV9 and TRBJ2-7, with 10 bases lining up with TRBD1. This CDR3 has 15 residues. V was pared by 4 bases and J by 1 base, with 5 bases of the junction left unmatched. Germline V CDR1 and CDR2: SGDLS, YYNGEE. In DNA, the CDR3 is TGTGCCAGCAGCCGCCGGACAGGGGGGTCCTACGAGCAGTACTTC. It codes for CASSRRTGGSYEQYF.

The rearrangement joins TRBV7-2 to TRBJ1-6; 8 bases match TRBD1. Germline V CDR1 and CDR2: SGHTA, FQGNSA. The J segment lost 10 bases and the V segment lost 2 bases, leaving 7 bases of the junction unmatched. CDR3 size: 15 residues. The CDR3 spells CASSLTGTGTSPLHF. Written as DNA, the CDR3 is TGTGCCAGCAGCTTAACCGGGACAGGTACCTCACCCCTCCACTTT.

The rearrangement joins TRBV5-4 to TRBJ2-7, with 12 nucleotides matching TRBD2. With V trimmed by 4 bases and J by 1 base, 3 bases remained unmatched. The CDR3 loop spans 15 amino acids. Germline-derived CDR1 and CDR2 are SGHNT and YYREEE (reference sequence). CDR3 sequence (DNA): TGTGCCAGCAGCATACTAGCGGGAGGATCCTACGAGCAGTACTTC. Its protein product is CASSILAGGSYEQYF.

This clone was observed a handful of times. Additional DNA sequences in this sample encode the identical CDR3. The chain is built from TRBV4-3 and TRBJ1-2, with TRBD1 matching over 11 bases. This CDR3 contains 14 residues. Trimming removed 3 bases from V and 6 bases from J; junction bases left unmatched: 3. In germline, CDR1 is LGHNA, CDR2 YSLEER. CDR3 nucleotides: TGCGCCAGCAGCCAGGGACAGGGGGTAGATGGCTACACCTTC. Amino acids: CASSQGQGVDGYTF.

V usage is TRBV5-4 and J usage is TRBJ2-3; 8 nucleotides match TRBD2. The CDR3 length is 14 residues. Germline V gene sequence: CDR1 SGHNT, CDR2 YYREEE (reference sequence). V lost 9 bases to trimming and J lost 4 bases; unmatched junction nucleotides: 10. DNA for the CDR3: TGTGCCACCTCGATTAGCGGGGTTCCAGATACGCAGTATTTT. It encodes CATSISGVPDTQYF.

The V gene is TRBV6-6, the J gene TRBJ1-2; the match to TRBD1 covers 7 bases. Germline CDR1 reads MNHNY; CDR2 reads SVGAGI (reference sequence). Trimming took 3 bases from V and 7 from J; bases not matched to a gene: 11. The CDR3 sequence is 15 residues long. CDR3: CASSYLDRDRRGYTF. The CDR3 DNA reads as TGTGCCAGCAGTTATCTAGACCGGGACAGACGTGGCTACACCTTC.

This clone was seen a single time. V is TRBV27 and J is TRBJ2-5; possible D gene TRBD2, 6 bases. V lost 8 bases to trimming and J lost 1 base, with 17 bases between them. This CDR3 region has 15 residues. The germline CDR1 and CDR2 sequences are MNHEY and SMNVEV (reference sequence). CDR3 protein: CASLRSGGGQETQYF. CDR3 sequence (DNA): TGTGCCAGCCTGCGTTCCGGGGGAGGCCAAGAGACCCAGTACTTC.

The chain is built from TRBV29-1 and TRBJ1-2; tentative D call: TRBD1 (6 bases). V shed 6 bases and J shed 4 bases, with 15 bases lying between them. CDR3 size: 13 residues. From germline, CDR1 is SQVTM and CDR2 ANQGSEA. The DNA for the CDR3 is TGCAGCGTCGCCCTCGGGACAAGCTATGGCTACACCTTC. Translating it yields CSVALGTSYGYTF.

The genes are TRBV4-1 and TRBJ1-3; no definite D call. V lost 1 base and J lost 9, with 19 bases in between. Germline V gives CDR1 MGHRA, CDR2 YSYEKL. This CDR3 contains 16 residues. The CDR3 loop reads CASSQAQGASSFTIYF. CDR3 in DNA: TGCGCCAGCAGCCAAGCCCAAGGAGCGAGCTCTTTCACCATATATTTT.

The chain couples TRBV19 to TRBJ2-4; D is ambiguous. The V and J ends lost 10 bases and 7 bases respectively, with 14 bases between them. This CDR3 spans 12 amino acids. The germline V gene has CDR1 LNHDA and CDR2 SQIVND (reference sequence). DNA of the CDR3: TGTGCCACCTACTCACATTCCAACATTCAGTACTTC. Protein sequence: CATYSHSNIQYF.

The chain employs TRBV19 and TRBJ1-2; TRBD1 is a possible D gene (6 bases). The CDR3 is made up of 16 amino acids. V lost 7 bases and J lost 5, with 23 bases in between. From germline, CDR1 is LNHDA and CDR2 SQIVND (reference sequence). The DNA of the CDR3 is TGTGCCAGTACCGCAAGAGGACCAGGGGATCTATATGGCTACACCTTC. This translates into CASTARGPGDLYGYTF.

The chain uses TRBV9 and TRBJ2-6; D remains ambiguous. With 4 bases removed from V and 0 bases from J, the gap between germline ends came to 8 bases. Germline lookup yields CDR1 SGDLS and CDR2 YYNGEE. The CDR3 covers 15 residues. The CDR3 nucleotides read TGTGCCAGCAGCCCCTTGGGCTCTGGGGCCAACGTCCTGACTTTC. It specifies CASSPLGSGANVLTF.

This sequence joins TRBV28 and TRBJ1-3, with D perhaps matching TRBD1 (5 bases). CDR3 length equals 18 residues. Trimming stripped 5 bases from V and 3 bases from J, with 23 bases between. Germline V CDR1 and CDR2: MDHEN, SYDVKM. The CDR3, as DNA: TGTGCCAGCAGTCTCGTCCGTCGGGGGGGACGTGGTGGAAACACCATATATTTT. Its translation: CASSLVRRGGRGGNTIYF. Supplemented by reference TRBV28 and TRBJ1-3, the full variable domain reads DVKVTQSSRYLVKRTGEKVFLECVQDMDHENMFWYRQDPGLGLRLIYFSYDVKMKEKGDIPEGYSVSREKKERFSLILESASTNQTSMYLCASSLVRRGGRGGNTIYFGEGSWLTVV.

The rearrangement joins TRBV18 to TRBJ2-7; maybe TRBD1 (6 bases). Per germline, CDR1 KGHSH and CDR2 LQKENI. The CDR3 runs 16 residues. The V end was cut by 1 base, the J end by 6 bases, with 19 bases between. The CDR3 protein is CASSPRLGGDTGEQYF. As DNA, the CDR3 is TGTGCCAGCTCACCACGACTTGGGGGCGATACTGGCGAGCAGTACTTC.

The V call is TRBV7-9, the J call TRBJ1-4, with 10 nucleotides matching TRBD1. The CDR3 totals 17 residues. V lost 2 bases, J lost 2 bases, and 5 bases stayed unmatched. Looked up from germline, CDR1 is SEHNR and CDR2 is FQNEAQ (reference sequence). CDR3 in amino acids: CASSLWTGGRTNEKLFF. The CDR3 DNA sequence: TGTGCCAGCAGCTTATGGACAGGGGGACGTACTAATGAAAAACTGTTTTTT.

This rearrangement joins TRBV5-1 to TRBJ2-3; D remains unclear. CDR3 size: 14 residues. Germline V gives CDR1 SGHRS, CDR2 YFSETQ. V shed 4 bases and J shed 0 bases, with 9 bases lying between them. CDR3 nucleotide sequence: TGCGCCAGCAGCACCCTGAGGAGCACAGATACGCAGTATTTT. It specifies CASSTLRSTDTQYF.

This chain joins TRBV6-1 and TRBJ1-2, with a tentative D call TRBD1 (6 bases). Germline V gene lookup returns CDR1 MNHNS and CDR2 SASEGT. This CDR3 is 13 amino acids long. The V gene lost 6 bases and the J gene lost 3 bases, with 11 bases spanning the gap. The CDR3 bases are TGTGCCAGCAGCGATACAGGGCACTATGGCTACACCTTC. Its protein is CASSDTGHYGYTF.

J is TRBJ2-7 and V is TRBV5-1; D is perhaps TRBD2 (6 bases). CDR3 length equals 13 residues. Trimming took off 4 bases at V and 8 bases at J, with 16 bases between the two ends. The germline V gene encodes CDR1 SGHRS and CDR2 YFSETQ. Here the CDR3 reads CASSPGLRDQQYF. DNA for the CDR3: TGCGCCAGCAGCCCGGGACTGCGGGACCAGCAGTACTTC.